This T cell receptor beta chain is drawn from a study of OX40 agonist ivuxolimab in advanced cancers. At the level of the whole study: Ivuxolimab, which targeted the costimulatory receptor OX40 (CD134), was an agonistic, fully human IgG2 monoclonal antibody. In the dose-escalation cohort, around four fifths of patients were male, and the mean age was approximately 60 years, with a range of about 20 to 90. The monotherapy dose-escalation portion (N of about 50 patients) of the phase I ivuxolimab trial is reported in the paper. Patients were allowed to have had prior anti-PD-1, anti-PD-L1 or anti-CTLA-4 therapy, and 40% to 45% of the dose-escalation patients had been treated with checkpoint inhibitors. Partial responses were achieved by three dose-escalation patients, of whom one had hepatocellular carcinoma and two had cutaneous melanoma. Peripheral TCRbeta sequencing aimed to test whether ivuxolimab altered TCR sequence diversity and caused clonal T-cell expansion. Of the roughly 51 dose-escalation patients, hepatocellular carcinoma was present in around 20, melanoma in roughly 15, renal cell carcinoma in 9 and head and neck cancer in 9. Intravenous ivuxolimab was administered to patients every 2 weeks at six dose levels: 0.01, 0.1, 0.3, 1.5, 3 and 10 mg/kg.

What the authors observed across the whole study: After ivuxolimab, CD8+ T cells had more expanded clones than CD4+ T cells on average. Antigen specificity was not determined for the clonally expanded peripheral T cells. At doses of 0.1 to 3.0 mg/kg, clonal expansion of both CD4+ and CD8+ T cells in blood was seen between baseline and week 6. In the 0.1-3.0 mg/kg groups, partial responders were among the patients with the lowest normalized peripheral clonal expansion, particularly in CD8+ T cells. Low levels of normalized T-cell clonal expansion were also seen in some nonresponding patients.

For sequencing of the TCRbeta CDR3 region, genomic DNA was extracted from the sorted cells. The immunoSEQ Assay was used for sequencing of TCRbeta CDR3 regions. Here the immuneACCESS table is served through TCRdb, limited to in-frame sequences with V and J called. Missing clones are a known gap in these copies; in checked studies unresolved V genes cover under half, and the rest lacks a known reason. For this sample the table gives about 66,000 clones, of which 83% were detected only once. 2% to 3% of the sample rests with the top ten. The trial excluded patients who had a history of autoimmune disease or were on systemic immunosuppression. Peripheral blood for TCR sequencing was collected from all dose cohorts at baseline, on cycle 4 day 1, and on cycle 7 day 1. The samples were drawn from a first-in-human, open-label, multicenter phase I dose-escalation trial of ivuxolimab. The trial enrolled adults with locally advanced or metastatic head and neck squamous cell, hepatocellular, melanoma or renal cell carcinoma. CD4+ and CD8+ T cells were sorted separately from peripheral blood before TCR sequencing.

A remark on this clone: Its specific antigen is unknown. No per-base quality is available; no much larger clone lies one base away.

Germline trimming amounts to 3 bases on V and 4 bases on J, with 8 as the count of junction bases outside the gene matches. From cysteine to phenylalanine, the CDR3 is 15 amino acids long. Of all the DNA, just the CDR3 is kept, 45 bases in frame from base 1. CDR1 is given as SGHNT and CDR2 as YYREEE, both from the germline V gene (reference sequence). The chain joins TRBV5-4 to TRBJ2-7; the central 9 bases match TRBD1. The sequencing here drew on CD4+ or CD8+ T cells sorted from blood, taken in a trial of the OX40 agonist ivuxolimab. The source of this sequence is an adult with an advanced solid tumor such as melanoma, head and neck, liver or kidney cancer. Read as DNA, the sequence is TGTGCCAGCAGCTCCCTACAGGGGGCTTCGTACGAGCAGTACTTC. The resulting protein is CASSSLQGASYEQYF. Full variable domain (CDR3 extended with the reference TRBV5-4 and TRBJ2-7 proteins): ETGVTQSPTHLIKTRGQQVTLRCSSQSGHNTVSWYQQALGQGPQFIFQYYREEENGRGNFPPRFSGLQFPNYSSELNVNALELDDSALYLCASSSLQGASYEQYFGPGTRLTVT.